The 10 T cell receptor beta chains below come from one sample, sequenced in a study of blood T cells in healthy people across ages. Combining a sample-barcoded 5' primer with a J-beta primer mix, a second PCR ran for roughly 7 to 12 cycles. TCRdb re-called the 5' RACE reads through MiXCR, storing one row per CDR3 protein. The data hold 780,000 or so distinct CDR3 sequences, with approximately 53% observed a single time. The material sequenced was blood. These receptors originate from a man aged 35-49 years in good health.

This clonotype was seen only a few times. CDR3 in amino acids: CASSATQHEQFF. Written as DNA, the CDR3 is TGCGCCAGCAGCGCTACCCAGCATGAGCAGTTCTTC. The V and J genes are TRBV5-1 and TRBJ2-1; no clear D. V was trimmed by 4 bases and J by 8 bases, leaving 10 bases between them. The length of the CDR3 is 12 residues. In germline, CDR1 is SGHRS, CDR2 YFSETQ.

The chain links TRBV7-9 to TRBJ2-4; either TRBD1 or TRBD2 may fit D (5 bases each). The CDR3 runs 14 residues. Germline-derived CDR1 and CDR2 are SEHNR and FQNEAQ (reference sequence). Deletions cut 1 base from V and 7 bases from J, with 11 bases between. The CDR3 spells CASSLGGRGNIQYF. The CDR3, as DNA: TGTGCCAGCAGCTTAGGGGGCCGAGGGAACATTCAGTACTTC.

In this sample, this clonotype turned up a few times. The V call is TRBV12-3 or TRBV12-4, the J call TRBJ2-1; 8 positions agree with TRBD2. The trim removed 3 bases at V and 12 bases at J, leaving 7 bases unmatched. The CDR3 covers 13 residues. CDR3 nucleotides: TGTGCCAGCAGTTTCTCGGGAGGGCCAGTGCAGTTCTTC. The encoded protein is CASSFSGGPVQFF.

The J gene is TRBJ2-1, the V gene TRBV11-2; 8 bases are a match to TRBD1. The CDR3 length is 14 residues. V dropped 4 bases and J dropped 7; count of bases not matched to a gene: 6. The germline V gene encodes CDR1 SGHAT and CDR2 FQNNGV. CDR3 residues: CASSSRTGMNEQFF. The CDR3 nucleotides read TGTGCCAGCAGCTCAAGGACAGGGATGAATGAGCAGTTCTTC.

This clonotype was seen a few times. The genes are TRBV28 and TRBJ1-1; 7 bases line up with TRBD1. This CDR3 is built from 16 residues. Germline V gene sequence: CDR1 MDHEN, CDR2 SYDVKM. After removal of 4 bases from V and 4 bases from J, the junction contained 12 bases not matched to a gene. CDR3 DNA: TGTGCCAGCAGTTCACGAAGAAACCAGGGGGGCACTGAAGCTTTCTTT. Translated, it gives CASSSRRNQGGTEAFF.

This clonotype came up once. V usage is TRBV7-3 and J usage is TRBJ2-5, with TRBD1 matching over 7 bases. CDR1 and CDR2 from the germline V gene are SGHTA and FQGTGA. Trimming took 5 bases from V and 2 from J; bases not matched to a gene: 8. The CDR3 extends over 15 amino acids. CDR3 amino acids: CASSAQQGTQETQYF. In nucleotides, the CDR3 is TGTGCCAGCAGCGCTCAACAGGGGACGCAAGAGACCCAGTACTTC.

V is TRBV28 and J is TRBJ2-1, with unresolved D. The CDR3 consists of 14 residues. The germline gives CDR1 MDHEN, CDR2 SYDVKM. V was pared by 3 bases and J by 8 bases, with 14 bases between. This CDR3 is CASSFISGPDEQFF. The CDR3 DNA sequence: TGTGCCAGCAGTTTTATCTCGGGTCCGGATGAGCAGTTCTTC.

This clonotype showed up just a few times. This chain joins TRBV7-9 and TRBJ1-1; D is undetermined. The CDR3 sequence is 14 residues long. Trimming took 0 bases from V and 5 from J, leaving 10 bases between them. Germline-derived CDR1 and CDR2 are SEHNR and FQNEAQ (reference sequence). CDR3: CASSLALAQTEAFF. CDR3 bases: TGTGCCAGCAGCTTAGCGTTAGCCCAAACTGAAGCTTTCTTT.

The gene calls are TRBV27 and TRBJ2-6, with 7 bases aligning to TRBD1. The CDR3 sequence is 19 residues long. Germline CDR1 reads MNHEY; CDR2 reads SMNVEV (reference sequence). The V segment lost 3 bases and the J segment 0 bases; nucleotides outside the gene matches: 11. In nucleotides, the CDR3 is TGTGCCAGCAGTTTCTTCCTGACAGGGATTAGCTCTGGGGCCAACGTCCTGACTTTC. Its protein is CASSFFLTGISSGANVLTF.

This chain uses TRBV29-1 with TRBJ2-7; 9 positions agree with TRBD1. Germline assignment: CDR1 SQVTM and CDR2 ANQGSEA. Trimming took 7 bases from V and 6 from J; bases not matched to a gene: 13. The CDR3 extends over 14 amino acids. CDR3 in DNA: TGCAGCGCCAACGGACAGGGGACCATAGCCGAGCAGTACTTC. As protein: CSANGQGTIAEQYF.